The 8 T cell receptor beta chains below come from one sample, sequenced in a study of T cells in Graves' hyperthyroidism and ophthalmopathy. The CDR3 regions of TCR beta were amplified from RNA transcripts. During a first-round RT-PCR of the TCR CDR3, the HTBI primer set was used. TCRdb used MiXCR to reprocess the multiplex PCR reads, holding one entry per CDR3 protein. The profile shows hundreds of thousands of distinct CDR3 sequences, under 25% of them singletons. Sequencing was done on a sample of blood. These receptors originate from a young man with Graves' ophthalmopathy.

This clonotype occurred a few times. The V call is TRBV30, the J call TRBJ2-5; D not certain. The germline gives CDR1 GTSNPN, CDR2 SVGIG (reference sequence). V lost 2 bases and J 1 base, leaving 8 bases between the germline ends. CDR3 length: 13 amino acids. CDR3 residues: CAWSLAFQETQYF. The DNA for the CDR3 is TGTGCCTGGAGTTTGGCCTTCCAAGAGACCCAGTACTTC. Complete variable domain (other parts from reference TRBV30 and TRBJ2-5): SQTIHQWPATLVQPVGSPLSLECTVEGTSNPNLYWYRQAAGRGLQLLFYSVGIGQISSEVPQNLSASRPQDRQFILSSKKLLLSDSGFYLCAWSLAFQETQYFGPGTRLLVL.

The chain has TRBV24-1 and TRBJ1-2, with D possibly being TRBD1 (6 bases). V shed 4 bases and J shed 0 bases, with 23 bases lying between them. Germline CDR1 KGHDR, CDR2 SFDVKD. This CDR3 contains 19 residues. CDR3 residues: CATSEGEGDIWAPNYGYTF. CDR3 DNA: TGTGCCACCAGTGAAGGGGAGGGGGACATCTGGGCCCCTAACTATGGCTACACCTTC.

There are a few counts of this clonotype. As DNA, the CDR3 is TGTGCCAGCAGTTACTCGGCGGGACTAGCGGGAGTAAGAAGCTACAATGAGCAGTTCTTC. Translated: CASSYSAGLAGVRSYNEQFF. V and J are TRBV6-6 and TRBJ2-1; 14 bases line up with TRBD2. The CDR3 sequence is 20 residues long. Germline values: CDR1 MNHNY, CDR2 SVGAGI (reference sequence). V trimming: 0 bases; J trimming: 3 bases; junction bases outside the gene matches: 10.

This clonotype was seen more than once but under ten times. The chain joins TRBV29-1 to TRBJ2-2, with a weak D call TRBD2 (6 bases). The germline gives CDR1 SQVTM, CDR2 ANQGSEA. Trimming took off 8 bases at V and 4 bases at J, with 14 bases between the two ends. The CDR3 loop spans 13 amino acids. CDR3 DNA: TGCAGCACCGAGGAGGGGATCACCGGGGAGCTGTTTTTT. Encoded protein: CSTEEGITGELFF.

This clonotype was observed many times. V is TRBV28 and J is TRBJ2-1; 8 bases fit TRBD1. The germline gives CDR1 MDHEN, CDR2 SYDVKM. CDR3 length: 19 residues. The J segment lost 4 bases and the V segment lost 6 bases, leaving 20 bases of the junction unmatched. As DNA, the CDR3 is TGTGCCAGCAGCTACCGGGACAGGAGCTCACCGGGAGTTTACAATGAGCAGTTCTTC. Translated, it gives CASSYRDRSSPGVYNEQFF. Together with reference TRBV28 and TRBJ2-1, the CDR3 gives the full variable domain: DVKVTQSSRYLVKRTGEKVFLECVQDMDHENMFWYRQDPGLGLRLIYFSYDVKMKEKGDIPEGYSVSREKKERFSLILESASTNQTSMYLCASSYRDRSSPGVYNEQFFGPGTRLTVL.

This chain links TRBV10-3 with TRBJ2-2, with D tentatively TRBD1 (5 bases). From germline, CDR1 is ENHRY and CDR2 SYGVKD. The CDR3 runs 11 residues. V was shortened by 6 bases and J by 11 bases, with 10 bases between the two germline ends. The CDR3 here is CAIRGPAELFF. In nucleotides, the CDR3 is TGTGCCATCAGGGGGCCAGCCGAGCTGTTTTTT.

This clonotype was seen just once. This sequence joins TRBV9 and TRBJ2-2; D is possibly TRBD1 or TRBD2 (5 bases each). Germline CDR1 and CDR2: SGDLS and YYNGEE. Trimming cost V 3 bases and J 7 bases, with 10 bases left between them. The CDR3 runs to 13 residues. This chain's CDR3 is CASSGGASGELFF. The DNA for the CDR3 is TGTGCCAGCAGCGGAGGGGCGAGCGGGGAGCTGTTTTTT.

This chain joins TRBV6-1 and TRBJ1-5; 11 positions agree with TRBD1. V dropped 3 bases and J dropped 0; count of bases not matched to a gene: 10. The germline V gene encodes CDR1 MNHNS and CDR2 SASEGT. This CDR3 has 19 amino acids. Here the CDR3 DNA reads TGTGCCAGCAGTGAGATGGACAGGGGGCGAGGACTTAGCAATCAGCCCCAGCATTTT. Its protein product is CASSEMDRGRGLSNQPQHF.